This T cell receptor beta chain derives from a study of blood T cells in healthy people across ages. Whole-study findings and limits: More naive CD4+ cells and higher diversity were found in long-lived than in aged donors. Per million T cells, TCR beta diversity dropped roughly linearly as age increased. The unsorted PBMCs prevented any conclusive comparison of naive versus antigen-experienced cells.

Then a second PCR, running about 6 to 12 cycles, was carried out with a sample-barcoded 5' primer and a J-beta primer mix. TCRdb itself ran the 5' RACE reads through MiXCR, one entry per CDR3 protein. There are 700,000 to 850,000 distinct CDR3 sequences in the sample; around 36% occur only once, and 13% lies in the top ten. In the case of this clonotype: No antigen is known for it.

Material: blood. The sequence derives from a man in his late teens or twenties in good health.

This CDR3 reads CATGYITRPNTEAFF. CDR3 DNA sequence: TGTGCCACTGGCTATATCACACGACCAAACACTGAAGCTTTCTTT. This chain links TRBV7-2 with TRBJ1-1; D uncertain. Germline V lookup: CDR1 SGHTA, CDR2 FQGNSA. Trimming stripped 10 bases from V and 2 bases from J, with 20 bases between. The CDR3 totals 15 residues.